These T cell receptor beta chains were read from a single sample in a study of shared clonotypes between healthy human individuals. TCRdb's copy holds only in-frame clones and misses some; the assay was immunoSEQ multiplex PCR. The sample lists some 2,500,000 clones, 93% occurring once. The material sequenced was naive CD4+ T cells from PBMCs. These receptors all come from a young man in good health. Some clones in this sample may be carry-over from other donors' samples. Each CDR3 is given with its conserved first and last residue. D genes are given only for firm matches. Size is stated for part of the rows, as once, few or many counts, or as a class when the clone is expanded.

d_gene	abundance	v_gene	j_gene	CDR3aa	CDR3nt
-	-	TRBV6-5	TRBJ2-7	CASTKTDPYEQYF	TGTGCCAGCACAAAAACAGATCCCTACGAGCAGTACTTC
TRBD1	-	TRBV15	TRBJ2-3	CATSRGGRPDTQYF	TGTGCCACCAGCCGAGGGGGCAGGCCAGATACGCAGTATTTT
-	-	TRBV28	TRBJ1-5	CASSRQLNQPQHF	TGTGCCAGCAGTCGACAGCTAAATCAGCCCCAGCATTTT
TRBD1	-	TRBV4-2	TRBJ1-5	CASSQDSTGGGNQPQHF	TGTGCCAGCAGCCAAGATTCGACAGGGGGCGGCAATCAGCCCCAGCATTTT
-	-	TRBV5-1	TRBJ1-3	CASSLEAGGNTIYF	TGCGCCAGCAGCTTGGAGGCGGGAGGAAACACCATATATTTT
TRBD1	-	TRBV5-5	TRBJ2-5	CASSYLAGGVNRETQYF	TGTGCCAGCAGCTACCTCGCAGGGGGCGTAAATCGGGAGACCCAGTACTTC
-	-	TRBV28	TRBJ1-3	CASSPSEVQPGNTIYF	TGTGCCAGCAGCCCAAGCGAGGTGCAACCTGGAAACACCATATATTTT
-	-	TRBV28	TRBJ2-3	CASSASGDTQYF	TGTGCCAGCAGTGCCTCGGGCGATACGCAGTATTTT
-	-	TRBV6-6	TRBJ2-5	CASSYGQETQYF	TGTGCCAGCAGTTACGGACAAGAGACCCAGTACTTC
TRBD2	-	TRBV5-4	TRBJ2-1	CASSLASGGYSPLGEQFF	TGTGCCAGCAGCTTGGCTTCGGGGGGTTATAGCCCCCTCGGTGAGCAGTTCTTC
-	-	TRBV5-6	TRBJ2-3	CASSFSWPDTQYF	TGTGCCAGCAGCTTTAGTTGGCCTGATACGCAGTATTTT
-	-	TRBV5-1	TRBJ1-1	CASSLIPGGEGAFF	TGCGCCAGCAGCTTGATCCCTGGTGGGGAGGGAGCTTTCTTT
TRBD1	-	TRBV11-2	TRBJ2-5	CASSVRQGFMETQYF	TGTGCCAGCAGCGTACGACAGGGTTTTATGGAGACCCAGTACTTC
TRBD1	-	TRBV19	TRBJ1-4	CASSGQGKGLEDEKLFF	TGTGCCAGTAGCGGACAGGGTAAAGGCCTAGAGGACGAAAAACTGTTTTTT
-	-	TRBV7-2	TRBJ2-3	CASSPIGGSDTQYF	TGTGCCAGCAGCCCAATAGGGGGGTCCGATACGCAGTATTTT
TRBD1	-	TRBV7-9	TRBJ1-1	CASRSQQGALVTEAFF	TGTGCCAGCAGATCCCAACAGGGGGCATTGGTAACTGAAGCTTTCTTT
-	-	TRBV6-5	TRBJ2-7	CASRLYTGTSYEQYF	TGTGCCAGCAGATTGTACACCGGGACAAGCTACGAGCAGTACTTC
-	-	TRBV5-1	TRBJ2-7	CASSLTPTDGPYEQYF	TGCGCCAGCAGCTTGACCCCGACAGATGGTCCCTACGAGCAGTACTTC
-	-	TRBV12-5	TRBJ2-5	CASAPQAGVRVRGTQYF	TGTGCTAGTGCCCCCCAGGCAGGGGTGAGGGTACGGGGGACCCAGTACTTC
-	-	TRBV6-6	TRBJ2-5	CASSYSGRETQYF	TGTGCCAGCAGTTACTCAGGGAGAGAGACCCAGTACTTC
TRBD1	-	TRBV28	TRBJ1-2	CASTRTGSNYGYTF	TGTGCCAGCACCCGGACAGGGAGTAACTATGGCTACACCTTC
TRBD1	-	TRBV7-9	TRBJ2-5	CASSSTGLETQYF	TGTGCCAGCAGCTCGACAGGGCTAGAGACCCAGTACTTC
TRBD2	-	TRBV5-6	TRBJ2-5	CASSRTSGRLQETQYF	TGTGCCAGCAGCAGGACTAGCGGGAGACTCCAAGAGACCCAGTACTTC
TRBD1	once	TRBV25-1	TRBJ1-1	CASGQGLNTEAFF	TGTGCCAGCGGACAGGGACTTAACACTGAAGCTTTCTTT
TRBD1	-	TRBV5-5	TRBJ2-2	CASSPTGGYTGELFF	TGTGCCAGCAGCCCGACAGGGGGCTACACCGGGGAGCTGTTTTTT
TRBD2	-	TRBV7-3	TRBJ2-2	CASSLAGVRGGELFF	TGTGCCAGCAGCTTAGCGGGAGTCCGCGGCGGGGAGCTGTTTTTT
-	-	TRBV5-4	TRBJ2-1	CASSLRRGISYNEQFF	TGTGCCAGCAGCCTCAGGAGGGGGATCTCCTACAATGAGCAGTTCTTC
-	-	TRBV9	TRBJ1-1	CASSRETANTEAFF	TGTGCCAGCAGCCGAGAGACAGCTAACACTGAAGCTTTCTTT
-	-	TRBV7-6	TRBJ2-7	CASSLVSGLGSYEQYF	TGTGCCAGCAGCTTAGTTTCTGGTCTAGGATCCTACGAGCAGTACTTC
TRBD1	-	TRBV28	TRBJ1-1	CASSPYGPQGTFF	TGTGCCAGCAGCCCCTACGGGCCACAGGGGACTTTCTTT